The source of this T cell receptor beta chain is a study of cytomegalovirus exposure and HLA in healthy donors. Findings of the study overall: Despite most TCR sequences being rare, some public TCRs occurred in many donors.

This table comes from immunoSEQ multiplex PCR, and its TCRdb copy is limited to in-frame clones, with some not included. Of roughly 130,000 clones in the sample, around 92% were seen once. CDR1 MGHRA and CDR2 YSYEKL come from the germline V gene. The V and J ends lost 4 bases and 6 bases, in that order; junction bases with no gene match: 6. The CDR3 consists of 14 residues. To note about this clone: Antigen: not known.

This TCR derives from a man aged 25-45 years in good health and CMV-seronegative. The chain links TRBV4-1 to TRBJ2-1, with 7 nucleotides matching TRBD2. The sequenced material came from PBMCs. CDR3: CASSLGGVLNEQFF. CDR3 bases: TGCGCCAGCAGCCTGGGGGGGGTCCTCAATGAGCAGTTCTTC.